These 3 T cell receptor beta chains were all obtained from the same sample, sequenced in a study of blood T cell repertoires in COVID-19. Profiled with immunoSEQ multiplex PCR; TCRdb holds only in-frame clones, not every one. The sample shows roughly 250,000 clones, around 90% of them seen only once. Sequencing was performed on peripheral blood. Every receptor here comes from a woman aged 25 to 45 with acute or convalescent COVID-19.

This clone was counted only a few times. This chain joins TRBV24-1 and TRBJ1-1; D possibly corresponds to TRBD1 (6 bases). Trimming stripped 5 bases from V and 6 bases from J, with 21 bases between. Germline V gene lookup returns CDR1 KGHDR and CDR2 SFDVKD. The CDR3 loop spans 16 amino acids. CDR3 bases: TGTGCCACCAGTGCAAAAGGGGGGGGTATGTTCTCTGAAGCTTTCTTT. Translation: CATSAKGGGMFSEAFF.

The chain employs TRBV7-2 and TRBJ1-2, with 8 nucleotides matching TRBD1. V was pared by 1 base and J by 7 bases, with 11 bases of the junction left unmatched. The CDR3 sequence is 16 residues long. The germline V gene encodes CDR1 SGHTA and CDR2 FQGNSA. In DNA form, the CDR3 reads TGTGCCAGCAGCTTAGGGGGACAGGCCCTTGTCGGTGGCTACACCTTC. It specifies CASSLGGQALVGGYTF. Supplemented by reference TRBV7-2 and TRBJ1-2, the full variable domain reads GAGVSQSPSNKVTEKGKDVELRCDPISGHTALYWYRQSLGQGLEFLIYFQGNSAPDKSGLPSDRFSAERTGGSVSTLTIQRTQQEDSAVYLCASSLGGQALVGGYTFGSGTRLTVV.

This clone came up once. This sequence joins TRBV7-9 and TRBJ1-2, with no clear D. Germline V gene lookup returns CDR1 SEHNR and CDR2 FQNEAQ (reference sequence). The CDR3 consists of 16 residues. Deletions cut 3 bases from V and 3 bases from J, with 17 bases between. The CDR3 region has the DNA TGTGCCAGCAGCTTCTCGTTCGGGAAACCCGACTATGGCTACACCTTC. Protein sequence: CASSFSFGKPDYGYTF. The full variable domain, with the rest looked up from reference TRBV7-9 and TRBJ1-2, is DTGVSQNPRHKITKRGQNVTFRCDPISEHNRLYWYRQTLGQGPEFLTYFQNEAQLEKSRLLSDRFSAERPKGSFSTLEIQRTEQGDSAMYLCASSFSFGKPDYGYTFGSGTRLTVV.